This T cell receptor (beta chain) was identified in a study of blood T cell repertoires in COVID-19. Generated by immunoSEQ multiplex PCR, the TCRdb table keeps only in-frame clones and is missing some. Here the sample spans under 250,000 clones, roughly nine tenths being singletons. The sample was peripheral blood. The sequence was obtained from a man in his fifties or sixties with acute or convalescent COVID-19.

CDR3 amino acids: CASSFGPGNTIYF. The CDR3 DNA reads TGTGCCAGCAGTTTTGGCCCGGGAAACACCATATATTTT. The V call is TRBV12-3 or TRBV12-4, the J call TRBJ1-3; D remains ambiguous. The CDR3 is 13 residues long. The V and J ends lost 3 bases and 4 bases respectively, with 7 bases between them.